This TCR beta chain was recovered during a study of shared clonotypes between healthy human individuals (dated by TCRdb to the early 2020s). For the study in its entirety: A few men and two women, aged 18 to 49 years, made up the cohort. For each donor, three plates each were used for CD4 naive and CD4 memory, two plates were used for CD8 naive, and one plate was used for CD8 memory. To estimate repertoire size and how much clonotype sharing occurs between individuals, the study deeply sequenced the blood TCR repertoires of 4 to 6 healthy adults. Different laboratories and diverse techniques were used to prepare libraries and sequence TCR repertoires, to increase sequencing depth and limit assay-specific biases. Each donor's leukapheresis produced roughly between roughly 0.85 and 9 billion PBMCs.

As to this clone: It has no known antigen specificity. One base away there is no much larger clone; base qualities are not given.

The donors were healthy, HIV-negative adults who had no recently reported acute infections or vaccinations. All donors were Caucasian adults living in Nashville, Tennessee, USA. CD4+ T cells were enriched by magnetic negative selection; naive cells were then positively selected on CD45RA, and the negative fraction formed the memory subset. Blood was collected by leukapheresis, and PBMCs were isolated by Ficoll-Histopaque density gradient centrifugation and then cryopreserved in liquid nitrogen vapor phase. Analytical flow cytometry was used to check the purity and quantity of every magnetically sorted T cell population. Genomic DNA was isolated from each sorted fraction and quantified by UV absorbance on a Nanodrop 2000c. V is shortened by 2 bases, J by 4 bases, and the region joining them spans 6 bases. The cysteine opens and the phenylalanine closes a CDR3 of 13 amino acids. Only the CDR3 portion is preserved as DNA: 39 bases, with reading frame beginning at the first base. CDR1 LGHNA and CDR2 YNFKEQ are derived from the germline V gene.

General study outcomes and caveats: Incomplete sequencing was indicated by rarefaction of sorted-subset datasets, despite the large sequencing depth. When a handful of donors were compared, the shared fraction of clonotypes was roughly 5% for naive CD4, less than 4% for naive CD8, more than 2% for memory CD4, and 0.4% for memory CD8. Pairwise subsampling led to the expectation that sequencing depth would affect the degree of clonotype sharing among donors. Compared with non-shared clonotypes, clonotypes shared by all four sorted-subset donors had higher generation probabilities. Naive subsets generally had larger estimated clonotype richness than memory subsets did. The small number of donors limited the genetic and exposure-history diversity represented. Sampling was limited to blood, and TCR repertoires in tissue likely differ from TCR repertoires in blood.

TCR CDR3 regions were amplified from genomic DNA by multiplex PCR using the deep immunoSEQ assay. Extracted genomic DNA from each cell subset was distributed evenly across all wells of several immunoSEQ 96-well plates, and each plate was treated as a replicate. For sorted subsets, 200 to 250 ng genomic DNA, equal to tens of thousands of T cell genomes, was loaded into each replicate PCR. Purified libraries were quantified with a Qubit 3.0 fluorometer, sized on a Bioanalyzer 2100, and re-quantified with the KAPA Library Quantification kit. Every immunoSEQ 96-well plate was sequenced on a separate single-read 150-cycle Illumina NextSeq 550 flow cell. The authors processed their data as follows. Because the immunoSEQ output held only junctional sequences and lacked quality scores, the filtering could not match the filtering applied to full-length reads. Sequences were annotated with PyIR, a Python wrapper for IgBLAST v1.9, and V/J genes and CDR3 were assigned using IMGT germline references. Reads with weak V/J assignments (E-value above 1e-6), missing CDR3, stop codons, out-of-frame junctions, or ambiguous translated residues were removed. V3J clonotypes were defined by identical inferred V gene, J gene, and CDR3 amino acid sequence. To compute the percentage overlap between repertoires, the number of shared unique clonotypes was divided by the size of the smaller repertoire. Repertoire richness was assessed with RTK rarefaction, the Chao1 estimator, and Recon v2.1 estimates of unobserved clonotypes. OLGA was used to compute generation probabilities for all TCRbeta clonotypes that the gDNA method yielded from four donors. TCRdb took over this immuneACCESS table, retaining in-frame rearrangements with V and J assigned. Such tables are incomplete; in checked studies, under half of the missing clones stem from an unresolved V gene, and the remainder is unexplained. That table gives V, J and clone size, and the DNA gave D and trimming. In all, the sample holds about 1.1 million clones, and 60% to 80% of those were seen once. Jointly, the top ten make up approximately 0.9% of the sample.

Input material: memory CD4+ T cells from PBMCs. The cell subset or site label, as the study defines it: CD45RA-negative fraction. The rearrangement combines TRBV4-2 with TRBJ1-5; the D gene cannot be named for sure. This TCR derives from a man aged 18 to 29 in good health. Some clones in this sample may be carry-over from other donors' samples. The base sequence is TGTGCCAGCAGCCAACCCCCAAATCAGCCCCAGCATTTT. Its translation reads: CASSQPPNQPQHF.